The 13 T cell receptor beta chains below all came from one sample that was sequenced in a study of cytomegalovirus exposure and HLA in healthy donors. The PCR used 60 Vbeta and 13 Jbeta primers. Generated by immunoSEQ multiplex PCR, the TCRdb table keeps only in-frame clones and is missing some. The data contain 90,000 or so clones, around 74% of them singletons. The sample comprised PBMCs. The receptors originated from a man aged 25 to 40 in good health and CMV-seropositive.

The chain employs TRBV7-3 and TRBJ1-1, with D possibly being TRBD1 (5 bases). Germline-derived CDR1 and CDR2 are SGHTA and FQGTGA. V was trimmed by 0 bases and J by 4 bases, leaving 12 bases between them. The CDR3 runs to 15 residues. The CDR3 region is CASSLTSGGGTEAFF. The CDR3 region has the DNA TGTGCCAGCAGCTTAACGTCTGGGGGGGGCACTGAAGCTTTCTTT.

The V gene is TRBV19, the J gene TRBJ1-4; 7 bases align to TRBD1. The V segment lost 5 bases and the J segment 6 bases; nucleotides outside the gene matches: 9. The CDR3 sequence is 15 residues long. Germline lookup yields CDR1 LNHDA and CDR2 SQIVND (reference sequence). The CDR3 nucleotides are TGTGCCAGTAGTGCCGACAGGGAAGGGGATGAAAAACTGTTTTTT. Translating gives CASSADREGDEKLFF.

V and J are TRBV4-3 and TRBJ2-3; D gene ambiguous. The CDR3 totals 17 residues. V was clipped by 0 bases and J by 4 bases, with 17 bases between them. Germline CDR1 reads LGHNA; CDR2 reads YSLEER. CDR3 sequence: CASSQDGGRSGADTQYF. The CDR3 DNA follows: TGCGCCAGCAGCCAAGACGGTGGCAGGTCTGGTGCAGATACGCAGTATTTT.

The rearrangement uses TRBV13 and TRBJ1-2, with 8 bases identical to TRBD1. This CDR3 is built from 14 residues. The germline V gene encodes CDR1 PRHDT and CDR2 FYEKMQ (reference sequence). Trimming at V came to 3 bases and at J to 5 bases, leaving 5 bases not matched to a gene. CDR3 DNA: TGTGCCAGCAGCTTCGGCGGGGACAGGTATGGCTACACCTTC. Translation gives CASSFGGDRYGYTF.

The chain is built from TRBV7-9 and TRBJ2-5; no reliable D call. Per the germline V gene, CDR1 is SEHNR and CDR2 is FQNEAQ (reference sequence). V was cut by 4 bases and J by 5 bases, with 17 bases left in between. This CDR3 contains 15 residues. Here the CDR3 DNA reads TGTGCCAGCAGCTCCGGCGGTAGAGGAAGGGAGACCCAGTACTTC. It encodes CASSSGGRGRETQYF.

This clone is judged large (0.1 to 1%). This chain joins TRBV6-1 and TRBJ2-7, with 9 bases that match TRBD1. CDR3 length: 13 amino acids. The junction had 4 bases not matched to a gene; V was cut back by 7 bases and J by 3 bases. Germline values: CDR1 MNHNS, CDR2 SASEGT. CDR3 DNA: TGTGCCAGCACTCAGACAGGGGGCTACGAGCAGTACTTC. It codes for CASTQTGGYEQYF.

The chain recombines TRBV6-4 with TRBJ1-5; D not resolved. V lost 4 bases and J lost 0, with 10 bases in between. This CDR3 contains 15 residues. Germline V gives CDR1 MRHNA, CDR2 SNTAGT. Here the CDR3 reads CASSADGNSNQPQHF. The CDR3 coding sequence is TGTGCCAGCAGTGCGGACGGGAATAGCAATCAGCCCCAGCATTTT.

This chain uses TRBV27 with TRBJ2-7; TRBD2 might be the D (6 bases). Germline CDR1 is MNHEY and CDR2 is SMNVEV (reference sequence). This CDR3 spans 15 amino acids. V was cut by 5 bases and J by 0 bases, with 14 bases left in between. CDR3: CASSLLGGSSYEQYF. For the CDR3, the DNA is TGTGCCAGCAGTCTCCTTGGGGGGAGCTCCTACGAGCAGTACTTC.

This rearrangement joins TRBV4-1 to TRBJ2-2, with 8 nucleotides matching TRBD1. This CDR3 spans 20 amino acids. V lost 2 bases, J lost 2 bases, and 16 bases stayed unmatched. Germline V CDR1 and CDR2: MGHRA, YSYEKL. CDR3 DNA: TGCGCCAGCAGCCAAAAGGCCGGGACAGGCGAGGGAACCAACACCGGGGAGCTGTTTTTT. Its protein product is CASSQKAGTGEGTNTGELFF.

The gene calls are TRBV5-1 and TRBJ2-7, with a weak D call TRBD1 (5 bases). V shed 5 bases and J shed 2 bases, with 11 bases lying between them. Germline-derived CDR1 and CDR2 are SGHRS and YFSETQ. The CDR3 covers 13 residues. CDR3 loop: CASRSTAAYEQYF. CDR3 bases: TGCGCCAGCAGGTCGACAGCTGCCTACGAGCAGTACTTC.

The chain joins TRBV27 to TRBJ1-6; unclear D gene. Germline CDR1 is MNHEY and CDR2 is SMNVEV (reference sequence). This CDR3 contains 12 residues. V was cut by 5 bases and J by 8 bases, with 7 bases left in between. As DNA, the CDR3 is TGTGCCAGCAGTCGCGGGTATTCACCCCTCCACTTT. Encoded protein: CASSRGYSPLHF.

This clone appeared a single time. The CDR3 sequence is CSAGHYEQYF. CDR3 DNA sequence: TGCAGTGCCGGACACTACGAGCAGTACTTC. The rearrangement joins TRBV20-1 to TRBJ2-7; possibly TRBD1 for D (5 bases). The germline V gene has CDR1 DFQATT and CDR2 SNEGSKA (reference sequence). V shed 6 bases and J shed 3 bases, with 6 bases lying between them. The CDR3 sequence is 10 residues long.

Worth noting for this clone: Other nucleotide sequences in the sample specify the same CDR3. This chain links TRBV18 with TRBJ2-7, with 9 bases that match TRBD1. Trimming at V came to 3 bases and at J to 4 bases, leaving 7 bases not matched to a gene. Germline CDR1 KGHSH, CDR2 LQKENI. The CDR3 length is 15 residues. CDR3 DNA: TGTGCCAGCTCACCTTCCGGGACAGGGACTTACGAGCAGTACTTC. It codes for CASSPSGTGTYEQYF. The entire variable domain, with the rest obtained from reference TRBV18 and TRBJ2-7, is as follows: NAGVMQNPRHLVRRRGQEARLRCSPMKGHSHVYWYRQLPEEGLKFMVYLQKENIIDESGMPKERFSAEFPKEGPSILRIQQVVRGDSAAYFCASSPSGTGTYEQYFGPGTRLTVT.